Listed here are 7 T cell receptor beta chains from one sample, sequenced in a study of follicular helper T cells after annual influenza vaccination. TCRdb's copy holds only in-frame clones and misses some; the assay was immunoSEQ multiplex PCR. The sample consists of 550 to 650 clones, roughly nine tenths of them appearing once. Time point noted: 2013-2014 season, 7 days after vaccination. The sample here was CXCR5+ CD38+ circulating T follicular helper cells from blood, taken 7 days after influenza vaccination. The subset: circulating Tfh, non-naive CD4+CXCR5+PD-1+ (ICOS+CD38+ or ICOS-CD38-). All receptors derive from an adult who received the influenza vaccine.

The chain has TRBV11-2 and TRBJ2-1; D might be TRBD2 (6 bases). Trimming removed 4 bases from V and 0 bases from J, with 16 bases in between. Germline-derived CDR1 and CDR2 are SGHAT and FQNNGV. The CDR3 spans 17 residues. CDR3 in DNA: TGTGCCAGCAGCTCCGGAGGGGTTGGGAGCTCCTACAATGAGCAGTTCTTC. Its protein product is CASSSGGVGSSYNEQFF.

This chain joins TRBV20-1 and TRBJ1-2, with D unresolved. Germline V lookup: CDR1 DFQATT, CDR2 SNEGSKA (reference sequence). Trimming left V 3 bases short and J 6 bases short, with 5 bases between. The CDR3 runs 10 residues. Here the CDR3 reads CSARRDGYTF. The CDR3 DNA reads TGCAGTGCTAGGCGAGATGGCTACACCTTC.

The J gene is TRBJ2-5, the V gene TRBV11-2; D gene unclear. The CDR3 runs 12 residues. Germline-derived CDR1 and CDR2 are SGHAT and FQNNGV. The V gene lost 3 bases and the J gene lost 2 bases, with 4 bases spanning the gap. As DNA, the CDR3 is TGTGCCAGCAGCTTCTCTCAAGAGACCCAGTACTTC. The encoded protein is CASSFSQETQYF.

The chain is built from TRBV5-1 and TRBJ2-7, with D maybe TRBD1 (5 bases). Germline CDR1 SGHRS, CDR2 YFSETQ. Trimming removed 5 bases from V and 5 bases from J, with 14 bases in between. CDR3 length equals 13 residues. The CDR3 nucleotides read TGCGCCAGCAGTCGACAGCCGTCGGACGAGCAGTACTTC. Residues: CASSRQPSDEQYF.

V usage is TRBV7-2 and J usage is TRBJ2-1; TRBD2 matches 13 bases. The CDR3 sequence is 16 residues long. After removal of 5 bases from V and 8 bases from J, the junction contained 9 bases not matched to a gene. From germline, CDR1 is SGHTA and CDR2 FQGNSA. Here the CDR3 reads CASSPWTSGGPDEQFF. The CDR3 DNA follows: TGTGCCAGCAGCCCCTGGACTAGCGGGGGTCCGGATGAGCAGTTCTTC.

The chain recombines TRBV27 with TRBJ2-7; TRBD1 aligns across 10 bases. Germline CDR1 and CDR2: MNHEY and SMNVEV (reference sequence). CDR3 length: 16 residues. Losses at the gene ends were 4 bases for V and 2 bases for J; bases not matched to a gene: 8. The CDR3 sequence is CASSSPRTGGAYEQYF. The CDR3 DNA is TGTGCCAGCAGTTCCCCCCGGACAGGGGGAGCCTACGAGCAGTACTTC.

This rearrangement joins TRBV29-1 to TRBJ2-3; 16 bases align to TRBD2. This CDR3 contains 16 residues. V shed 7 bases, J shed 4 bases, and the junction held 8 bases outside the gene matches. The germline gives CDR1 SQVTM, CDR2 ANQGSEA. The CDR3 DNA sequence: TGCAGCGCTCCGAAGGGACTAGCGGGAGGGGCAGATACGCAGTATTTT. Residues: CSAPKGLAGGADTQYF.